The 3 T cell receptor beta chains listed next were all sequenced from one sample in a study of TIL therapy for anti-PD-1-resistant metastatic lung cancer. Time point: pre-treatment sample, taken before nivolumab and TIL therapy. The immunoSEQ assay was v3. The method was immunoSEQ multiplex PCR; TCRdb's version includes in-frame clones alone and lacks a portion of them. The repertoire holds tens of thousands of clones, with roughly two thirds as singletons. The sequencing here drew on blood, taken at baseline. These receptors were collected from a person aged 25 to 85 with non-small cell lung cancer.

This chain joins TRBV12-5 and TRBJ1-1, with D unresolved. Trimming removed 6 bases at V and 0 bases at J, with 11 bases between. CDR3 size: 14 residues. CDR1 is LGHNT, CDR2 FRNRAP, per germline. CDR3 sequence reads: CASGRSLMNTEAFF. CDR3 in DNA: TGTGCTAGTGGCCGGTCCCTTATGAACACTGAAGCTTTCTTT.

The V and J genes are TRBV11-3 and TRBJ2-1; 7 bases map to TRBD2. The junction had 4 bases not matched to a gene; V was cut back by 8 bases and J by 0 bases. Germline loops: CDR1 SGHNT, CDR2 YENEEA. The CDR3 totals 14 residues. DNA of the CDR3: TGTGCCAGCGAGGGCGGGAGCTCCTACAATGAGCAGTTCTTC. It translates to CASEGGSSYNEQFF.

This clone occurred a few times. V is TRBV4-1 and J is TRBJ2-7; possibly TRBD2 for D (6 bases). Trimming pared 0 bases from V and 2 bases from J, leaving 14 bases between. Germline lookup yields CDR1 MGHRA and CDR2 YSYEKL. There are 16 residues in the CDR3. In DNA form, the CDR3 reads TGCGCCAGCAGCCAAGATAGTAGCGGTCTTACCTACGAGCAGTACTTC. It codes for CASSQDSSGLTYEQYF.